The source of this T cell receptor (beta chain) is a study of radiation and T cells in renal cell carcinoma. Points on this clone: Its target is not known.

The CDR3 sequence is 11 residues long. V lost 5 bases and J 5 bases, leaving 6 bases between the germline ends. Germline V gene lookup returns CDR1 MDHEN and CDR2 SYDVKM. Findings and limits, study-wide: In nephrectomy-only tumors, top 100 clonotypes averaged approximately 40%, versus around 50% irradiated.

The treatment is: 15 Gy SBRT to primary tumor, nephrectomy 4 weeks later. Using immunoSEQ multiplex PCR, the repertoire was profiled, and TCRdb retains in-frame clones only, with some absent. The sample yields about 16,000 clones, roughly 50% seen once. The chain carries TRBV28 and TRBJ2-5, with no clear D. The sample here was tumor tissue, taken from a patient whose treatment included radiotherapy and nephrectomy. This TCR was recovered from a woman aged 60 to 75 with renal cell carcinoma. Here the CDR3 DNA reads TGTGCCAGCAGTCTAGTGGAGACCCAGTACTTC. The encoded protein is CASSLVETQYF.